This entry features one TCR beta chain sequence. Its cognate antigen is unknown. CDR1 is KGHDR and CDR2 is SFDVKD in the germline V gene. The CDR3 is 15 amino acids. V was shortened by 3 bases and J by 4 bases, with 14 bases between the two germline ends. Sequencing of cultured CD4+ T cell DNA used the Oncomine TCR Beta short-read assay. TCRdb re-called the PCR reads with MiXCR, one entry per CDR3 protein. Among 20,000 to 25,000 distinct CDR3 sequences listed, 46% were seen once. These data belong to a study of vaccination and CD4 T cells after COVID-19. Study-level background: Overlapping spike peptides served as the stimulus for the cells. These peptides came from SARS-CoV-2 and from the common cold coronaviruses HCoV-NL63, HCoV-OC43 and HCoV-229E.

Time point defined: late sampling 161 to 241 days after vaccination in a few convalescent patients. Treatment described: roughly ten-day PBMC culture with coronavirus spike peptide pools or control peptides (ViraFEST assay). Peptide pools at approximately 9.1 ug/ml and IL-2 at approximately 11 IU/ml were added to cultures of around 1.9 million PBMCs per well. The rearrangement uses TRBV24-1 and TRBJ2-5; the D is unclear. Specimen: CD4+ T cells from blood, cultured in vitro, collected about 7 months after SARS-CoV-2 vaccination. This TCR came from a human donor who had recovered from COVID-19. The CDR3 protein is CATSDPRNSGETQYF. The CDR3, as DNA: TGTGCCACCAGTGATCCACGTAATTCGGGAGAGACCCAGTACTTC.